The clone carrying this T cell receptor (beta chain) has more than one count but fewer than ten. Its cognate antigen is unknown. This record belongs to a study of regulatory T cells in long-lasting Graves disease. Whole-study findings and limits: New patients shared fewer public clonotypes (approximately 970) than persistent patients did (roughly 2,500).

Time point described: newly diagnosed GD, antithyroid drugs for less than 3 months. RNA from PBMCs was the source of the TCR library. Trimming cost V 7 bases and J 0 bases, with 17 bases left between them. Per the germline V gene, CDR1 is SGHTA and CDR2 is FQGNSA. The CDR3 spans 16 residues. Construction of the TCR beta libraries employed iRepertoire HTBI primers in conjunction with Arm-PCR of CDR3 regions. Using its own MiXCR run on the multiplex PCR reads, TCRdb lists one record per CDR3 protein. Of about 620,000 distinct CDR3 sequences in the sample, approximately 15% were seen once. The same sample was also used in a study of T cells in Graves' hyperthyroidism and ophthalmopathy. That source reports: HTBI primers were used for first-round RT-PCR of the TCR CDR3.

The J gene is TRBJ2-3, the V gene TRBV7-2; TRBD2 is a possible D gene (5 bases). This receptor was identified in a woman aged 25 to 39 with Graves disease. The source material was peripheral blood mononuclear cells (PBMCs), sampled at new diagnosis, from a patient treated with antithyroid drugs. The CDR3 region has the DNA TGTGCCAGCACCCGGGGTGGGTCCCGAAGCACAGATACGCAGTATTTT. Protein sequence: CASTRGGSRSTDTQYF.